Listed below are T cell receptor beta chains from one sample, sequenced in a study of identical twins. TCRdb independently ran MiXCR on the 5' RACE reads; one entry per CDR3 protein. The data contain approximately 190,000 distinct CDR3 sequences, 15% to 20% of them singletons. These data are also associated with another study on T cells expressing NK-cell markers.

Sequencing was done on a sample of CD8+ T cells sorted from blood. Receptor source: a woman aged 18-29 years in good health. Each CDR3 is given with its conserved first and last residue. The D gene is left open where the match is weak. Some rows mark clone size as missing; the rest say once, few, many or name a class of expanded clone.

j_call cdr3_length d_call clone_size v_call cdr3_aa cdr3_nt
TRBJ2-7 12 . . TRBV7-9 CASSLASNEQYF TGTGCCAGCAGCTTAGCTAGTAACGAGCAGTACTTC
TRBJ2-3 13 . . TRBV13 CASSLEGADTQYF TGTGCCAGCAGCTTAGAGGGCGCAGATACGCAGTATTTT
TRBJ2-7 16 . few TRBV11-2 CASSLDTRGVDYEQYF TGTGCCAGCAGCTTAGATACCCGGGGAGTGGACTACGAGCAGTACTTC
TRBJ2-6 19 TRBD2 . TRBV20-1 CSASRDSSGSLTGANVLTF TGCAGTGCCTCCAGGGATTCTAGCGGGAGTTTGACTGGGGCCAACGTCCTGACTTTC
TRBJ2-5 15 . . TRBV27 CASSSLAGSLETQYF TGTGCCAGCAGTTCCCTCGCGGGAAGTTTAGAGACCCAGTACTTC
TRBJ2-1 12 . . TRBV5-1 CASSLVGHEQFF TGCGCCAGCAGCTTGGTGGGGCATGAGCAGTTCTTC
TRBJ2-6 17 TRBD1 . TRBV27 CASSYRDRLSGANVLTF TGTGCCAGCAGTTACAGGGACAGGCTCTCTGGGGCCAACGTCCTGACTTTC
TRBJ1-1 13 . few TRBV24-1 CATSDLSLTEAFF TGTGCCACCAGTGATTTGAGTCTCACTGAAGCTTTCTTT
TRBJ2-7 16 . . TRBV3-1 CASSQDAGQTSYEQYF TGTGCCAGCAGCCAAGATGCGGGGCAAACCTCCTACGAGCAGTACTTC
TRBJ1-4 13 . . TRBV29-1 CSVDEGTNEKLFF TGCAGCGTTGATGAGGGAACTAATGAAAAACTGTTTTTT
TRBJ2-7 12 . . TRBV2 CASIRGAYEQYF TGTGCCAGCATCAGGGGCGCCTACGAGCAGTACTTC
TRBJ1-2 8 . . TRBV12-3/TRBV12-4 CANYGYTF TGTGCCAACTATGGCTACACCTTC
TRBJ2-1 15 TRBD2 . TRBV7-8 CASSSLAGGFSEQFF TGTGCCAGCAGCTCATTAGCGGGAGGTTTCAGTGAGCAGTTCTTC
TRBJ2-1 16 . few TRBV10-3 CAIKGAAGDLYNEQFF TGTGCCATCAAGGGGGCGGCGGGAGACTTATACAATGAGCAGTTCTTC
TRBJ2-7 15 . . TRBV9 CASSPWTVGSYEQYF TGTGCCAGCAGCCCCTGGACAGTTGGGTCCTACGAGCAGTACTTC
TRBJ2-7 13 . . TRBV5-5 CASSYGLSYEQYF TGTGCCAGCAGCTACGGACTATCCTACGAGCAGTACTTC
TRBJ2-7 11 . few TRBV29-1 CSALATYEQYF TGCAGCGCCCTAGCAACCTACGAGCAGTACTTC
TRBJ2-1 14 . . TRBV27 CASMRGAPTNEQFF TGTGCCAGCATGCGGGGAGCTCCTACGAATGAGCAGTTCTTC
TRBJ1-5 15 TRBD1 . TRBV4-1 CASSQPGTANQPQHF TGCGCCAGCAGCCAACCCGGGACAGCCAATCAGCCCCAGCATTTT
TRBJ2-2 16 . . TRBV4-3 CASSQELGSNTGELFF TGCGCCAGCAGCCAAGAGCTGGGGTCGAACACCGGGGAGCTGTTTTTT
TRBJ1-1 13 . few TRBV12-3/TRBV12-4 CASRNTMNTEAFF TGTGCCAGCAGGAACACTATGAACACTGAAGCTTTCTTT
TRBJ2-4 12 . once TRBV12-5 CASGLVQNIQYF TGTGCTAGTGGTTTGGTCCAAAACATTCAGTACTTC
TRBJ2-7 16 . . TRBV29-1 CSVTTLGSLDSYEQYF TGCAGCGTTACTACGCTCGGGTCCCTCGACTCCTACGAGCAGTACTTC
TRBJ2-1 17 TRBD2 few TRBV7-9 CASSLVLLTSGYNEQFF TGTGCCAGCAGCTTAGTTCTCCTGACTAGCGGCTACAATGAGCAGTTCTTC
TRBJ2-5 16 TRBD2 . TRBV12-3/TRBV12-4 CASTYGGLAGQETQYF TGTGCCAGCACCTATGGGGGACTAGCGGGCCAAGAGACCCAGTACTTC
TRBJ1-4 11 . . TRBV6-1 CASMENEKLFF TGTGCCAGCATGGAGAATGAAAAACTGTTTTTT
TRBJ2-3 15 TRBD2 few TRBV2 CASSGLAYSTDTQYF TGTGCCAGCAGTGGACTAGCGTATAGCACAGATACGCAGTATTTT
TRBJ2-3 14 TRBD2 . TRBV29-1 CSVGLAGVTDTQYF TGCAGCGTTGGACTAGCGGGGGTCACAGATACGCAGTATTTT
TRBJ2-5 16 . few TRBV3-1 CASSPQEGGHQETQYF TGTGCCAGCAGCCCCCAAGAGGGGGGCCACCAAGAGACCCAGTACTTC
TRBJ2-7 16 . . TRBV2 CASSGSPRGGNHEQYF TGTGCCAGCAGTGGGTCCCCAAGGGGGGGCAACCACGAGCAGTACTTC
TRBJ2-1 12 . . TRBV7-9 CASSFIVDEQFF TGTGCCAGCAGCTTCATAGTGGATGAGCAGTTCTTC
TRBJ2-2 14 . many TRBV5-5 CASSLVEDTGELFF TGTGCCAGCAGCTTGGTAGAGGACACCGGGGAGCTGTTTTTT
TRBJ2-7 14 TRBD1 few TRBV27 CASSSGQGWYEQYF TGTGCCAGCAGTTCGGGACAGGGTTGGTACGAGCAGTACTTC
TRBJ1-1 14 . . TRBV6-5 CASSYAWENTEAFF TGTGCCAGCAGTTACGCATGGGAAAACACTGAAGCTTTCTTT
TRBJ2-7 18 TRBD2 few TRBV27 CASSLSPGSGGGLYEQYF TGTGCCAGCAGTTTATCTCCTGGGAGCGGGGGAGGTCTCTACGAGCAGTACTTC
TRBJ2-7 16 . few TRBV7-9 CASSLVAVSARGEQYF TGTGCCAGCAGCTTAGTTGCAGTTTCAGCTCGGGGGGAGCAGTACTTC
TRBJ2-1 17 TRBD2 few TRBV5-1 CASSLADLAGSYNEQFF TGCGCCAGCAGCTTGGCCGATCTAGCGGGGTCCTACAATGAGCAGTTCTTC
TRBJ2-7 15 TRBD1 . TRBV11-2 CASSPAWGTGYEQYF TGTGCCAGCAGCCCCGCATGGGGGACAGGGTACGAGCAGTACTTC
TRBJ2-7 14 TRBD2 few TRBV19 CASSIRGESYEQYF TGTGCCAGTAGTATCCGGGGGGAGTCCTACGAGCAGTACTTC
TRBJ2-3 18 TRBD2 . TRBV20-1 CSAREIGLAGASTDTQYF TGCAGTGCTAGAGAAATTGGCCTAGCGGGGGCAAGCACAGATACGCAGTATTTT